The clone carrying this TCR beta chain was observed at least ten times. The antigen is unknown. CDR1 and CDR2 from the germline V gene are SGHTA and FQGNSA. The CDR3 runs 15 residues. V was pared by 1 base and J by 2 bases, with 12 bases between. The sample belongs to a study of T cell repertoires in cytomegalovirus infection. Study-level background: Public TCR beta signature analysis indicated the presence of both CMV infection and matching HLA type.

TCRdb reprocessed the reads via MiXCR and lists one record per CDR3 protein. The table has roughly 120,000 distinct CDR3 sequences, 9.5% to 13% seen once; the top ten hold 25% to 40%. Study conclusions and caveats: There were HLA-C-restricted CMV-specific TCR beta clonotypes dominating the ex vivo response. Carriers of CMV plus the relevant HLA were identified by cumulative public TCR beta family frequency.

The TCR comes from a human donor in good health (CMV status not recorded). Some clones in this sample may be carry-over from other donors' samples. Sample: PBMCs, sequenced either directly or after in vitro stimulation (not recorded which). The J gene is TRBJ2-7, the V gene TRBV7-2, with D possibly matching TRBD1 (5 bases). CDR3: CASSLDQPGPYEQYF. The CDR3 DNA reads TGTGCCAGCAGCTTAGATCAGCCAGGGCCCTACGAGCAGTACTTC.